The TCR beta chain under discussion was sequenced for a study of blood T cell repertoires in COVID-19. Study-level information: The samples span acute and convalescent COVID-19 from the United States, Italy and Spain. T cells, B-cell-depleted T cells, or PBMCs supplied cDNA or gDNA.

Trimming took 0 bases from V and 3 from J, leaving 11 bases between them. CDR1 and CDR2 (germline): MNHEY, SVGEGT. CDR3 size: 15 residues. Original processing notes: Quantification of nucleated cells was approximated via reference gene primer amplification. The table came from immunoSEQ multiplex PCR; TCRdb's copy has only in-frame clones and leaves some out. V and J calls and clone size follow that table, whereas D and trimming were derived from the DNA. The table shows about 100,000 clones, with over 80% occurring only once. This chain joins TRBV6-2 or TRBV6-3 and TRBJ1-2; D gene unclear. Sequences were obtained from peripheral blood. This receptor was taken from a woman between 65 and 79 years old with acute or convalescent COVID-19. Written as DNA, the CDR3 is TGTGCCAGCAGTTACTCGGTCAGATCCCACTATGGCTACACCTTC. Amino acids: CASSYSVRSHYGYTF.